This T cell receptor (beta chain) is from a study of blood T cell repertoires in COVID-19. TCRdb's copy holds only in-frame clones and misses some; the assay was immunoSEQ multiplex PCR. The table shows 150,000 or so clones, with roughly 82% occurring only once. Germline loops: CDR1 SGHTS, CDR2 YDEGEE. CDR3 length equals 16 residues. J lost 4 bases, V lost 5 bases, and 7 bases had no gene match. The chain combines TRBV5-8 with TRBJ2-3, with TRBD2 matching over 13 bases. Sequenced material: peripheral blood. This clonotype was obtained from a woman between 40 and 55 years old with COVID-19, enrolled during active disease. The CDR3 sequence is CASRIGTSGVADTQYF. CDR3 DNA: TGTGCCAGCAGAATCGGGACTAGCGGGGTAGCAGATACGCAGTATTTT.